Below, 32 T cell receptor beta chains from the same sample are listed, as sequenced in a study of identical twins. TCRdb itself ran the 5' RACE reads through MiXCR, one entry per CDR3 protein. The table includes about 1.7 million distinct CDR3 sequences, about 30% detected once. Input material: cord blood. The source is a newborn girl in good health.

CDR3 DNA: TGCGCCAGCAGCCCGGGACAGGGAGGGGAGACCCAGTACTTC. It codes for CASSPGQGGETQYF. The rearrangement links TRBV5-1 to TRBJ2-5, with 9 bases matching TRBD1. After removal of 4 bases from V and 5 bases from J, the junction contained 6 bases not matched to a gene. This CDR3 has 14 residues. In germline, CDR1 is SGHRS, CDR2 YFSETQ.

CDR3 residues: CASSPTVGRMNTEAFF. The DNA of the CDR3 is TGTGCCAGCAGTCCCACAGTGGGGCGGATGAACACTGAAGCTTTCTTT. The J gene is TRBJ1-1, the V gene TRBV28; D is possibly TRBD1 (5 bases). The CDR3 extends over 16 amino acids. Per germline, CDR1 MDHEN and CDR2 SYDVKM. The V gene lost 5 bases and the J gene lost 0 bases, with 16 bases spanning the gap.

This clonotype was detected a few times. The chain joins TRBV27 to TRBJ2-5; no firm D call. The CDR3 runs to 15 residues. Germline CDR1 is MNHEY and CDR2 is SMNVEV (reference sequence). Trimming pared 2 bases from V and 1 base from J, leaving 11 bases between. CDR3 nucleotide sequence: TGTGCCAGCAGTTTAATGGCAGCCCTCCAAGAGACCCAGTACTTC. Amino acid sequence: CASSLMAALQETQYF.

This clonotype was observed a handful of times. The genes are TRBV10-3 and TRBJ2-5; D uncertain. The CDR3 sequence is 14 residues long. Trimming cost V 4 bases and J 7 bases, with 16 bases left between them. In germline, CDR1 is ENHRY, CDR2 SYGVKD. Here the CDR3 reads CAISASPQYGTQYF. The CDR3 DNA is TGTGCCATCAGTGCGAGTCCCCAGTACGGGACCCAGTACTTC.

In its sample, this clonotype was seen a few times. The chain couples TRBV2 to TRBJ2-3; 8 positions match TRBD1. In germline, CDR1 is SNHLY, CDR2 FYNNEI. The trim removed 6 bases at V and 3 bases at J, leaving 8 bases unmatched. CDR3 length: 15 residues. The CDR3 DNA reads as TGTGCCAGCAGACCCCGCAGGGGGCTTACAGATACGCAGTATTTT. As protein: CASRPRRGLTDTQYF.

The genes are TRBV5-5 and TRBJ2-3; D is uncertain. Germline CDR1 is SGHKS and CDR2 is YYEKEE (reference sequence). The CDR3 contains 15 residues. Trimming cost V 0 bases and J 2 bases, with 10 bases left between them. The CDR3 DNA reads as TGTGCCAGCAGCTTGGATCTCCGACACACAGATACGCAGTATTTT. This gives the protein CASSLDLRHTDTQYF.

The J gene is TRBJ2-3, the V gene TRBV27; perhaps TRBD2 as D (5 bases). Germline CDR1 MNHEY, CDR2 SMNVEV (reference sequence). The CDR3 contains 15 residues. V was pared by 2 bases and J by 4 bases, with 13 bases between. CDR3 coding DNA: TGTGCCAGCAGTTTACGGCTACGGAGGCCAGATACGCAGTATTTT. Translation: CASSLRLRRPDTQYF.

A few counts support this clonotype. V usage is TRBV7-9 and J usage is TRBJ2-1, with D perhaps matching TRBD2 (5 bases). This CDR3 is built from 16 residues. The ends were cut back, 2 bases at V and 8 bases at J, with 19 bases in the middle. Germline V lookup: CDR1 SEHNR, CDR2 FQNEAQ (reference sequence). CDR3 bases: TGTGCCAGCAGCTTATATAGGACTCGGGCTTCCGATGAGCAGTTCTTC. Protein sequence: CASSLYRTRASDEQFF.

This clonotype was counted only a few times. V usage is TRBV10-3 and J usage is TRBJ2-7, with no clear D. This CDR3 contains 14 residues. Looked up from germline, CDR1 is ENHRY and CDR2 is SYGVKD. Trimming stripped 5 bases from V and 2 bases from J, with 13 bases between. CDR3 sequence (DNA): TGTGCCATCAGTACCCGGGCCCTGGCCTACGAGCAGTACTTC. It is translated as CAISTRALAYEQYF.

This clonotype has ten or more counts. The chain has TRBV5-1 and TRBJ1-5, with no clear D. CDR1 and CDR2 (germline): SGHRS, YFSETQ. V was clipped by 0 bases and J by 3 bases, with 4 bases between them. The CDR3 runs to 13 residues. The DNA for the CDR3 is TGCGCCAGCAGCTTGGACAACAATCAGCCCCAGCATTTT. Its translation: CASSLDNNQPQHF.

This clonotype was recorded a few times. The chain employs TRBV11-2 and TRBJ2-1, with a tentative D call TRBD2 (5 bases). CDR3 size: 15 residues. Per germline, CDR1 SGHAT and CDR2 FQNNGV. V shed 3 bases and J shed 0 bases, with 9 bases lying between them. CDR3 bases: TGTGCCAGCAGCTTGGGGAGCCACTCCTACAATGAGCAGTTCTTC. Residues: CASSLGSHSYNEQFF.

In its sample, this clonotype was seen a few times. The chain carries TRBV27 and TRBJ2-7, with 8 bases that match TRBD2. This CDR3 spans 15 amino acids. The germline V gene encodes CDR1 MNHEY and CDR2 SMNVEV (reference sequence). V shed 5 bases, J shed 3 bases, and the junction held 9 bases outside the gene matches. The CDR3: CASSPRSGLVYEQYF. The CDR3 bases are TGTGCCAGCAGTCCAAGGTCGGGACTAGTCTACGAGCAGTACTTC.

This clonotype appeared many times. The chain uses TRBV14 and TRBJ2-1, with TRBD1 as a possible D gene (5 bases). CDR1 is SGHDN, CDR2 FVKESK, per germline. Trimming left V 0 bases short and J 8 bases short, with 11 bases between. There are 14 residues in the CDR3. CDR3 loop: CASSQETDFDEQFF. The CDR3 coding sequence is TGTGCCAGCAGCCAAGAGACAGATTTTGATGAGCAGTTCTTC. Based on the CDR3 plus reference TRBV14 and TRBJ2-1, the full variable domain is EAGVTQFPSHSVIEKGQTVTLRCDPISGHDNLYWYRRVMGKEIKFLLHFVKESKQDESGMPNNRFLAERTGGTYSTLKVQPAELEDSGVYFCASSQETDFDEQFFGPGTRLTVL.

In its sample, this clonotype was seen a few times. The gene calls are TRBV27 and TRBJ1-2; D not resolved. The germline V and J ends were trimmed by 5 bases and 4 bases, with 11 bases remaining between them. CDR1 is MNHEY, CDR2 SMNVEV, per germline (reference sequence). The CDR3 totals 13 residues. The CDR3, as DNA: TGTGCCAGCAGTCGGACCGAACTCTATGGCTACACCTTC. It translates to CASSRTELYGYTF.

This clonotype was counted a few times. The chain is built from TRBV6-6 and TRBJ1-1, with 9 bases aligning to TRBD1. J gave up 0 bases and V 2 bases, and 7 bases lay outside the gene matches. CDR1 and CDR2 from the germline V gene are MNHNY and SVGAGI (reference sequence). The CDR3 covers 17 residues. CDR3 coding DNA: TGTGCCAGCAGTTACCCGGGGGACAGGGCCCTGAACACTGAAGCTTTCTTT. Residues: CASSYPGDRALNTEAFF.

The table lists this clonotype with a few counts. The chain combines TRBV20-1 with TRBJ2-7; 8 positions match TRBD2. Germline values: CDR1 DFQATT, CDR2 SNEGSKA (reference sequence). The CDR3 loop spans 13 amino acids. Trimming cost V 3 bases and J 2 bases; bases outside gene matches: 3. This CDR3 is CSASGRAPYEQYF. The CDR3 region has the DNA TGCAGTGCTAGCGGGAGGGCCCCCTACGAGCAGTACTTC.

At least ten counts were recorded for this clonotype. This sequence may be a read error, since a much larger clone differs from it by one base. J is TRBJ2-7 and V is TRBV14; D uncertain. The CDR3 runs 12 residues. V lost 2 bases and J lost 2, with 4 bases in between. From germline, CDR1 is SGHDN and CDR2 FVKESK. As DNA, the CDR3 is TGTGCCAGCAGCCAAAACACCTACGAGCAGTACTTC. Encoded protein: CASSQNTYEQYF.

J is TRBJ2-1 and V is TRBV28; 9 bases line up with TRBD2. V dropped 4 bases and J dropped 9; count of bases not matched to a gene: 13. Germline V gene sequence: CDR1 MDHEN, CDR2 SYDVKM. This CDR3 is 16 amino acids long. Written as DNA, the CDR3 is TGTGCCAGCAGTTACCGAGGGACTAGCCGCTATGTTGAGCAGTTCTTC. Protein: CASSYRGTSRYVEQFF.

This clonotype was recorded many times. V is TRBV4-1 and J is TRBJ2-1; D may correspond to TRBD1 or TRBD2 (6 bases each). Germline CDR1 reads MGHRA; CDR2 reads YSYEKL. V was trimmed by 1 base and J by 4 bases, leaving 11 bases between them. This CDR3 spans 15 amino acids. CDR3 DNA sequence: TGCGCCAGCAGCCAAGTTCGGGGGACATACAATGAGCAGTTCTTC. It codes for CASSQVRGTYNEQFF.

This chain joins TRBV20-1 and TRBJ2-1; 8 nucleotides match TRBD2. The V gene's germline CDR1 is DFQATT and CDR2 SNEGSKA (reference sequence). The CDR3 extends over 16 amino acids. Losses at the gene ends were 3 bases for V and 0 bases for J; bases not matched to a gene: 7. The CDR3 DNA sequence: TGCAGTGCTAGGTCCCTCAGCGGGAGCTCCTACAATGAGCAGTTCTTC. Translating gives CSARSLSGSSYNEQFF.

This chain connects TRBV6-5 to TRBJ1-1; perhaps TRBD1 as D (5 bases). Germline CDR1 is MNHEY and CDR2 is SVGAGI. The length of the CDR3 is 18 residues. V dropped 0 bases and J dropped 1 base, with 18 bases sitting between them. The CDR3 DNA is TGTGCCAGCAGTTACTCGTTACACCCGGGGCCTCCGAACACTGAAGCTTTCTTT. This encodes CASSYSLHPGPPNTEAFF.

The V and J genes are TRBV5-1 and TRBJ2-1; TRBD2 is a possible D gene (6 bases). The last part of the DNA fits TRBJ2-7 better; the J call may be wrong. The CDR3 spans 15 residues. Germline V gives CDR1 SGHRS, CDR2 YFSETQ. CDR3 in amino acids: CASSLGGDSYNEQYF. The CDR3 nucleotides are TGCGCCAGCAGCTTAGGCGGGGACTCCTACAATGAGCAGTACTTC.

The chain is built from TRBV3-1 and TRBJ1-2; 7 nucleotides line up with TRBD1. V shed 5 bases, J shed 9 bases, and the junction held 12 bases outside the gene matches. This CDR3 has 14 residues. Per germline, CDR1 LGHDT and CDR2 YNNKEL (reference sequence). The CDR3 region has the DNA TGTGCCAGCAGCAGCCTGACAGGGAGAGCAAGCTACACCTTC. It specifies CASSSLTGRASYTF.

This chain joins TRBV14 and TRBJ2-7; 8 bases are a match to TRBD2. The J call is uncertain, as TRBJ2-5 better fits the DNA end. Germline V gene sequence: CDR1 SGHDN, CDR2 FVKESK. This CDR3 contains 17 residues. This CDR3 reads CASSQDGGALGGETQYF. In DNA form, the CDR3 reads TGTGCCAGCAGCCAAGACGGGGGGGCCCTTGGTGGAGAGACCCAGTACTTC.

The rearrangement uses TRBV28 and TRBJ2-1; either TRBD1 or TRBD2 may supply D (7 bases each). The CDR3 sequence is 14 residues long. The V gene lost 5 bases and the J gene lost 10 bases, with 18 bases spanning the gap. Per germline, CDR1 MDHEN and CDR2 SYDVKM. The CDR3 sequence is CASSGEGQFYEQFF. CDR3 in DNA: TGTGCCAGCAGTGGGGAGGGACAGTTCTACGAGCAGTTCTTC.

Concerning this clonotype itself: One junction end disagrees with the germline gene, perhaps due to a read error. The chain carries TRBV10-3 and TRBJ1-1; D not resolved. The CDR3 spans 15 residues. CDR1 ENHRY and CDR2 SYGVKD come from the germline V gene. The CDR3 DNA reads as TGTGTCATCAGTGCCCAGAGGGCCTTAAACACTGAAGCTTTCTTT. It encodes CVISAQRALNTEAFF.

The chain uses TRBV9 and TRBJ1-1, with 10 nucleotides matching TRBD1. Germline V gives CDR1 SGDLS, CDR2 YYNGEE. The V and J ends lost 7 bases and 7 bases, in that order; junction bases with no gene match: 19. This CDR3 has 17 amino acids. CDR3: CASDKPPGQGLAGEAFF. The CDR3 nucleotides are TGTGCCAGCGACAAGCCGCCGGGACAGGGGCTCGCAGGTGAAGCTTTCTTT.

This chain links TRBV12-5 with TRBJ2-1; D may be TRBD2 (6 bases). The CDR3 spans 14 residues. The germline V gene has CDR1 LGHNT and CDR2 FRNRAP. Trimming shortened V by 6 bases and J by 4 bases, and 13 bases separated the two germline ends. CDR3: CASGIGGVYNEQFF. The CDR3 DNA reads as TGTGCTAGTGGCATCGGCGGGGTGTACAATGAGCAGTTCTTC. Based on the CDR3 plus reference TRBV12-5 and TRBJ2-1, the full variable domain is DARVTQTPRHKVTEMGQEVTMRCQPILGHNTVFWYRQTMMQGLELLAYFRNRAPLDDSGMPKDRFSAEMPDATLATLKIQPSEPRDSAVYFCASGIGGVYNEQFFGPGTRLTVL.

The CDR3, as DNA: TGTGCCAGCAGCAAAGGCCTAACAGAGGAGCAGTACTTC. It encodes CASSKGLTEEQYF. This sequence joins TRBV21-1 and TRBJ2-5. TRBV21-1 is designated a pseudogene. The CDR3 runs 13 residues.

CDR3 nucleotide sequence: TGTGCCAGCAGCCAGACAGGGGATCAGCCCCAGCATTTT. This gives the protein CASSQTGDQPQHF. The rearrangement uses TRBV16 and TRBJ1-5; TRBD1 matches at 8 bases. Germline trimming cut 3 bases from V and 5 bases from J; bases unmatched to any gene: 0. The germline V gene encodes CDR1 KGHSY and CDR2 FQNENV. The CDR3 totals 13 residues. Full variable domain (missing parts from reference TRBV16 and TRBJ1-5): GEEVAQTPKHLVRGEGQKAKLYCAPIKGHSYVFWYQQVLKNEFKFLISFQNENVFDETGMPKERFSAKCLPNSPCSLEIQATKLEDSAVYFCASSQTGDQPQHFGDGTRLSIL.

In this sample, this clonotype turned up many times. The chain recombines TRBV10-3 with TRBJ2-7; possibly TRBD1 or TRBD2 for D (6 bases each). From germline, CDR1 is ENHRY and CDR2 SYGVKD. The CDR3 is made up of 13 amino acids. The V gene lost 6 bases and the J gene lost 1 base, with 10 bases spanning the gap. CDR3 region: CAISAGQSYEQYF. DNA of the CDR3: TGTGCCATCAGCGCGGGACAATCCTACGAGCAGTACTTC.

This chain joins TRBV13 and TRBJ1-1; D gene unclear. The CDR3 covers 16 residues. Germline lookup yields CDR1 PRHDT and CDR2 FYEKMQ (reference sequence). V was cut by 2 bases and J by 1 base, with 14 bases left in between. CDR3 protein: CASSLRWAPGNTEAFF. Written as DNA, the CDR3 is TGTGCCAGCAGCTTAAGGTGGGCCCCAGGGAACACTGAAGCTTTCTTT.